A selection of T cell receptor beta chains follows, all from one sample in a study of cytomegalovirus exposure and HLA in healthy donors. The assay was immunoSEQ multiplex PCR, and TCRdb's table has in-frame clones only and misses some. The profile shows 150,000 to 200,000 clones, approximately 70% of them singletons. The source material was PBMCs. These receptors came from a human donor in good health. CDR3s include the opening cysteine and the closing phenylalanine or tryptophan. A D gene is named only where the DNA matches it firmly. A clone size is listed for some rows: how often the clone was seen (once, few, many), or a class if it is expanded.

CDR3 DNA: TGCGCCAGCAGCTCCAATACAGGGGGCAGCGCTGAAGCTTTCTTT; CDR3 protein: CASSSNTGGSAEAFF; D gene: TRBD1; clone size: NA; V gene: TRBV5-1; J gene: TRBJ1-1
CDR3 DNA: TGTGCCAGCAGCCCGCCGGAGGGGCATGGCTACACCTTC; CDR3 protein: CASSPPEGHGYTF; D gene: NA; clone size: NA; V gene: TRBV9; J gene: TRBJ1-2
CDR3 DNA: TGTGCCAGCAGCTTAGAAGACAGGGGGCTTTACGAGCAGTACTTC; CDR3 protein: CASSLEDRGLYEQYF; D gene: TRBD1; clone size: NA; V gene: TRBV7-2; J gene: TRBJ2-7
CDR3 DNA: TGCAGCGTTGAATCGTCAGGGGATCAGCCCCAGCATTTT; CDR3 protein: CSVESSGDQPQHF; D gene: NA; clone size: NA; V gene: TRBV29-1; J gene: TRBJ1-5
CDR3 DNA: TGTGCCACCAGCCGAACGGGGTCGCGTCAGCCCCAGCATTTT; CDR3 protein: CATSRTGSRQPQHF; D gene: NA; clone size: few; V gene: TRBV15; J gene: TRBJ1-5
CDR3 DNA: TGTGCCAGCACCTCAGAAGGGGGGGAGGTGACCGGGGAGCTGTTTTTT; CDR3 protein: CASTSEGGEVTGELFF; D gene: NA; clone size: few; V gene: TRBV5-4; J gene: TRBJ2-2
CDR3 DNA: TGTGCCAGCAGCGAAATTACAGGGGGTTCACCCCTCCACTTT; CDR3 protein: CASSEITGGSPLHF; D gene: TRBD1; clone size: few; V gene: TRBV2; J gene: TRBJ1-6
CDR3 DNA: TGCGCCAGCAGCCTAAATACAGGGGGCACGAACACTGAAGCTTTCTTT; CDR3 protein: CASSLNTGGTNTEAFF; D gene: TRBD1; clone size: few; V gene: TRBV5-1; J gene: TRBJ1-1
CDR3 DNA: TGTGCCAGCGGCGAGGCTGGAAACACCATATATTTT; CDR3 protein: CASGEAGNTIYF; D gene: NA; clone size: NA; V gene: TRBV27; J gene: TRBJ1-3
CDR3 DNA: TGTGCCAGCAGCATCGGGACAGGGGCCTACAATGAGCAGTTCTTC; CDR3 protein: CASSIGTGAYNEQFF; D gene: TRBD1; clone size: NA; V gene: TRBV9; J gene: TRBJ2-1
CDR3 DNA: TGTGCCAGCAGTCGACAGGGATCAATGAACACTGAAGCTTTCTTT; CDR3 protein: CASSRQGSMNTEAFF; D gene: TRBD1; clone size: NA; V gene: TRBV6-5; J gene: TRBJ1-1
CDR3 DNA: TGTGCCAGTACTAGCCCGGGACAGCGGAATGAAAAACTGTTTTTT; CDR3 protein: CASTSPGQRNEKLFF; D gene: TRBD1; clone size: NA; V gene: TRBV19; J gene: TRBJ1-4
CDR3 DNA: TGTGCCAGCAGCCCCAGTGGGGCAGGTGAAGCTTTCTTT; CDR3 protein: CASSPSGAGEAFF; D gene: NA; clone size: NA; V gene: TRBV6-5; J gene: TRBJ1-1
CDR3 DNA: TGCGCCAGCAGCCAAGACGACAGGGATGTCGGGGAGCTGTTTTTT; CDR3 protein: CASSQDDRDVGELFF; D gene: TRBD1; clone size: NA; V gene: TRBV4-1; J gene: TRBJ2-2
CDR3 DNA: TGTGCCAGCAGCTTGGCCGGAACAGGGCGATCACCCCTCCACTTT; CDR3 protein: CASSLAGTGRSPLHF; D gene: NA; clone size: NA; V gene: TRBV5-6; J gene: TRBJ1-6
CDR3 DNA: TGTGCCAGCAGCTTAGGGGATCTGGGAAGAGGGGGCTACACCTTC; CDR3 protein: CASSLGDLGRGGYTF; D gene: NA; clone size: few; V gene: TRBV7-8; J gene: TRBJ1-2
CDR3 DNA: TGTGCCAGCAGCTCCGAGACAGGAACCGGGGAGCTGTTTTTT; CDR3 protein: CASSSETGTGELFF; D gene: NA; clone size: few; V gene: TRBV5-6; J gene: TRBJ2-2
CDR3 DNA: TGTGCCAGCAGCCTGGACAGGGCGCTCGGCTACACCTTC; CDR3 protein: CASSLDRALGYTF; D gene: TRBD1; clone size: NA; V gene: TRBV27; J gene: TRBJ1-2
CDR3 DNA: TGTTCCAGCACCTGGGACAGGGATTTAGGGGGCTACACCTTC; CDR3 protein: CSSTWDRDLGGYTF; D gene: TRBD1; clone size: NA; V gene: TRBV7-9; J gene: TRBJ1-2
CDR3 DNA: TGTGCCAGCAGCTTATTAAACCGACAGATTGAACTGTTTTTT; CDR3 protein: CASSLLNRQIELFF; D gene: NA; clone size: NA; V gene: TRBV11-2; J gene: TRBJ1-4
CDR3 DNA: TGTGCCAGCAGTGACAGGGGAACAAGCAATCAGCCCCAGCATTTT; CDR3 protein: CASSDRGTSNQPQHF; D gene: NA; clone size: NA; V gene: TRBV2; J gene: TRBJ1-5
CDR3 DNA: TGCGCCAGCAGCTTGGAGGGGGTGCAGGACGAGCAGTACTTC; CDR3 protein: CASSLEGVQDEQYF; D gene: NA; clone size: NA; V gene: TRBV5-1; J gene: TRBJ2-7
CDR3 DNA: TGCGCCAGCAGCTTAGGAGGGTGGAGGTCTGGAAACACCATATATTTT; CDR3 protein: CASSLGGWRSGNTIYF; D gene: NA; clone size: NA; V gene: TRBV5-1; J gene: TRBJ1-3
CDR3 DNA: TGTGCCAGTAGTATAGATCCGGACACCGGGGAGCTGTTTTTT; CDR3 protein: CASSIDPDTGELFF; D gene: NA; clone size: NA; V gene: TRBV19; J gene: TRBJ2-2
CDR3 DNA: TGTGCCAGCAGTTATCGTACAGGAGAGACCCAGTACTTC; CDR3 protein: CASSYRTGETQYF; D gene: NA; clone size: NA; V gene: TRBV6-5; J gene: TRBJ2-5
CDR3 DNA: TGTGCCAGCAGTTATCCCAACAGGGTGGACACCGGGGAGCTGTTTTTT; CDR3 protein: CASSYPNRVDTGELFF; D gene: NA; clone size: NA; V gene: TRBV6-6; J gene: TRBJ2-2
CDR3 DNA: TGTGCCAGCAGCACAGGTCAGCCCCAGCATTTT; CDR3 protein: CASSTGQPQHF; D gene: NA; clone size: NA; V gene: TRBV2; J gene: TRBJ1-5
CDR3 DNA: TGTGCCAGCAGCTTGTTCAGGGGCAACAATCAGCCCCAGCATTTT; CDR3 protein: CASSLFRGNNQPQHF; D gene: NA; clone size: once; V gene: TRBV5-8; J gene: TRBJ1-5
CDR3 DNA: TGCAGCGTTAGGAGGGGGCGGAATTCACCCCTCCACTTT; CDR3 protein: CSVRRGRNSPLHF; D gene: TRBD1; clone size: once; V gene: TRBV29-1; J gene: TRBJ1-6
CDR3 DNA: TGTGCCAGCAGCTTAGGGGGACTAGCGGGGAACACCGGGGAGCTGTTTTTT; CDR3 protein: CASSLGGLAGNTGELFF; D gene: TRBD2; clone size: once; V gene: TRBV7-2; J gene: TRBJ2-2
CDR3 DNA: TGTGCCAGCAGCTTAGCCCTGACAGTTAACTATGGCTACACCTTC; CDR3 protein: CASSLALTVNYGYTF; D gene: NA; clone size: NA; V gene: TRBV7-9; J gene: TRBJ1-2
CDR3 DNA: TGTGCCAGCAGCTTAGTCGCGGCGGAGGCCAAAAACATTCAGTACTTC; CDR3 protein: CASSLVAAEAKNIQYF; D gene: NA; clone size: NA; V gene: TRBV11-2; J gene: TRBJ2-4
CDR3 DNA: TGCGCCAGCAGCAAATATAGCGGGGGGGCCTCAGAGACCCAGTACTTC; CDR3 protein: CASSKYSGGASETQYF; D gene: TRBD2; clone size: NA; V gene: TRBV4-1; J gene: TRBJ2-5
CDR3 DNA: TGTGCCAGCAGTCAATCCCCGACAGGGGTGACTGAAGCTTTCTTT; CDR3 protein: CASSQSPTGVTEAFF; D gene: TRBD1; clone size: medium-sized; V gene: TRBV27; J gene: TRBJ1-1
CDR3 DNA: TGCGCCAGCAGCCAAGATAACCAGGGTCGCTTAGGCTACACCTTC; CDR3 protein: CASSQDNQGRLGYTF; D gene: NA; clone size: NA; V gene: TRBV4-3; J gene: TRBJ1-2
CDR3 DNA: TGTGCCAGCAGCTCTCTCCAAGAGACCCAGTACTTC; CDR3 protein: CASSSLQETQYF; D gene: NA; clone size: NA; V gene: TRBV7-9; J gene: TRBJ2-5
CDR3 DNA: TGTGCCAGCAGCCAAGGGCTTCCTCACGAGCAGTACTTC; CDR3 protein: CASSQGLPHEQYF; D gene: NA; clone size: NA; V gene: TRBV14; J gene: TRBJ2-7
CDR3 DNA: TGTGCCAGCAGGGGGACAGGAGGGGCTACAGATACGCAGTATTTT; CDR3 protein: CASRGTGGATDTQYF; D gene: TRBD1; clone size: NA; V gene: TRBV6-4; J gene: TRBJ2-3
CDR3 DNA: TGTAAAACCGGACAGGCCAACTATGGCTACACCTTC; CDR3 protein: CKTGQANYGYTF; D gene: TRBD1; clone size: NA; V gene: TRBV6-6; J gene: TRBJ1-2
CDR3 DNA: TGTGCCAGCAGCCCCCAACCAAGCGCGACTAGCGGGGGAAGTGTGGCCAACGTCCTGACTTTC; CDR3 protein: CASSPQPSATSGGSVANVLTF; D gene: NA; clone size: few; V gene: TRBV21-1; J gene: TRBJ2-6
CDR3 DNA: TGTGCCAGCAGCGTAGCAGGGGCTCTCAATCAGCCCCAGCATTTT; CDR3 protein: CASSVAGALNQPQHF; D gene: NA; clone size: NA; V gene: TRBV9; J gene: TRBJ1-5
CDR3 DNA: TGCGCCAGCAGCCAAGACGCAGGATTTAACTACGAGCAGTACTTC; CDR3 protein: CASSQDAGFNYEQYF; D gene: NA; clone size: few; V gene: TRBV4-1; J gene: TRBJ2-7
CDR3 DNA: TGTGCCAGCAGCCCTTCGTTCGGAGGCATCCAAGAGACCCAGTACTTC; CDR3 protein: CASSPSFGGIQETQYF; D gene: NA; clone size: NA; V gene: TRBV9; J gene: TRBJ2-5
CDR3 DNA: TGCGCCAGCAGCTTGGGACAGGCCGATTATGGCTACACCTTC; CDR3 protein: CASSLGQADYGYTF; D gene: NA; clone size: NA; V gene: TRBV5-1; J gene: TRBJ1-2
CDR3 DNA: TGTGCCAGCAGCCGGGGAGGGGCAATGAACACTGAAGCTTTCTTT; CDR3 protein: CASSRGGAMNTEAFF; D gene: NA; clone size: NA; V gene: TRBV11-2; J gene: TRBJ1-1
CDR3 DNA: TGTGCCAGTGTTAGCGGGGGGGAAGAGACCCAGTACTTC; CDR3 protein: CASVSGGEETQYF; D gene: TRBD2; clone size: NA; V gene: TRBV6-5; J gene: TRBJ2-5
CDR3 DNA: TGTGCCAGCAGCCAGGGGCCCTCCTACGAGCAGTACTTC; CDR3 protein: CASSQGPSYEQYF; D gene: NA; clone size: NA; V gene: TRBV27; J gene: TRBJ2-7
CDR3 DNA: TGTGCCAGCAGCAGGACTAGCGGGGGGCAAACAGATACGCAGTATTTT; CDR3 protein: CASSRTSGGQTDTQYF; D gene: TRBD2; clone size: NA; V gene: TRBV6-6; J gene: TRBJ2-3
CDR3 DNA: TGTGCCAGCAGCGTAGGCGGTAGGCGGGAGCAGACCTTC; CDR3 protein: CASSVGGRREQTF; D gene: NA; clone size: NA; V gene: TRBV9; J gene: TRBJ1-2
CDR3 DNA: TGCAGCGGGGGGGCCTCTGATGAGCAGTTCTTC; CDR3 protein: CSGGASDEQFF; D gene: TRBD2; clone size: NA; V gene: TRBV20-1; J gene: TRBJ2-1
CDR3 DNA: TGTGCCAGCAGCTTCCTTCTAGCGGGGGGCTACGAGCAGTACTTC; CDR3 protein: CASSFLLAGGYEQYF; D gene: TRBD2; clone size: few; V gene: TRBV5-6; J gene: TRBJ2-7
CDR3 DNA: TGTGCCAGCAGACCTCGGACAGGCCCAAATGAAAAACTGTTTTTT; CDR3 protein: CASRPRTGPNEKLFF; D gene: TRBD1; clone size: NA; V gene: TRBV6-4; J gene: TRBJ1-4
CDR3 DNA: TGCGCCAGCAGCCAAGCCCCGGGTGAAAAACTGTTTTTT; CDR3 protein: CASSQAPGEKLFF; D gene: NA; clone size: NA; V gene: TRBV4-1; J gene: TRBJ1-4
CDR3 DNA: TGCGCCAGCAGCCAAGAAGCCAGGGAAACCTACAATGAGCAGTTCTTC; CDR3 protein: CASSQEARETYNEQFF; D gene: NA; clone size: few; V gene: TRBV4-1; J gene: TRBJ2-1
CDR3 DNA: TGTGCCAGCAGTGAAACCACGGCGGGAGAGACCCAGTACTTC; CDR3 protein: CASSETTAGETQYF; D gene: NA; clone size: NA; V gene: TRBV2; J gene: TRBJ2-5
CDR3 DNA: TGCGCCAGCAGCAGGCGAGCGGCACCGGACAGGGGGACTGAAGCTTTCTTT; CDR3 protein: CASSRRAAPDRGTEAFF; D gene: TRBD1; clone size: NA; V gene: TRBV5-1; J gene: TRBJ1-1
CDR3 DNA: TGCGCCAGCAGCTTGGAAGACAGCTACTATGGCTACACCTTC; CDR3 protein: CASSLEDSYYGYTF; D gene: NA; clone size: few; V gene: TRBV5-1; J gene: TRBJ1-2